This passage covers 6 T cell receptor beta chains from one sample sequenced in a study of HIV-infected patients and healthy controls. Reverse transcription used roughly 450 ng RNA and constant-region primers for alpha and beta. Each of the alpha and beta chains got its own library through chain-specific third strand synthesis with indices. TCRdb recomputed calls from the 5' RACE reads with MiXCR, one row per CDR3 protein. Of thousands of distinct CDR3 sequences in the sample, about 7.4% were seen once. Antiretroviral therapy had run roughly three months, about 14 weeks, before follow-up blood collection. Whole blood was used without fractionation, so all unsorted peripheral T cells were included. The material sequenced was blood, taken during antiretroviral therapy. Source of these receptors: an adult with HIV infection.

In its sample, this clonotype is medium-sized. The chain recombines TRBV6-6 with TRBJ1-6; D remains unclear. Germline CDR1 and CDR2: MNHNY and SVGAGI (reference sequence). V dropped 2 bases and J dropped 7 bases, with 15 bases sitting between them. This CDR3 region has 16 residues. CDR3 protein: CASSYAAEIINSPLHF. The CDR3 DNA reads TGTGCCAGCAGTTACGCTGCAGAGATTATCAATTCACCCCTCCACTTT.

This clonotype is medium-sized. V usage is TRBV2 and J usage is TRBJ2-7; D might be TRBD1 (6 bases). There are 15 residues in the CDR3. The V gene lost 7 bases and the J gene lost 6 bases, with 22 bases spanning the gap. Germline V gene data show CDR1 as SNHLY and CDR2 as FYNNEI. The CDR3 loop reads CASMGRLEQGREQYF. The CDR3 nucleotides read TGTGCCAGCATGGGGCGATTGGAACAGGGTCGCGAGCAGTACTTC.

This clonotype is categorized as medium-sized. The rearrangement uses TRBV28 and TRBJ2-5; possible D gene TRBD1, 5 bases. This CDR3 region has 13 residues. From germline, CDR1 is MDHEN and CDR2 SYDVKM. With 2 bases removed from V and 1 base from J, the gap between germline ends came to 5 bases. The CDR3 DNA sequence: TGTGCCAGCAGTTTAAGGGGCCAAGAGACCCAGTACTTC. Encoded protein: CASSLRGQETQYF.

This clonotype was counted many times. The V gene is TRBV4-2, the J gene TRBJ2-1; D ambiguous. The CDR3 is 17 residues long. The ends were cut back, 1 base at V and 0 bases at J, with 13 bases in the middle. Germline V gene data show CDR1 as LGHNA and CDR2 as YNFKEQ. CDR3 coding DNA: TGTGCCAGCAGCCAAGCAGGTATGGAGTACTCCTACAATGAGCAGTTCTTC. Translated, it gives CASSQAGMEYSYNEQFF.

This clonotype was seen at least ten times. This rearrangement joins TRBV20-1 to TRBJ2-3; 7 positions match TRBD2. V was clipped by 0 bases and J by 0 bases; unmatched bases: 9. The germline V gene encodes CDR1 DFQATT and CDR2 SNEGSKA (reference sequence). This CDR3 has 17 residues. In nucleotides, the CDR3 is TGCAGTGCTAGAGATCTTTTGGCGGGAGCGAGCACAGATACGCAGTATTTT. The encoded protein is CSARDLLAGASTDTQYF.

The chain has TRBV27 and TRBJ2-1, with 14 bases lining up with TRBD2. V trimming: 5 bases; J trimming: 6 bases; junction bases outside the gene matches: 6. Per the germline V gene, CDR1 is MNHEY and CDR2 is SMNVEV (reference sequence). This CDR3 spans 16 amino acids. CDR3 region: CASSPRLAGGGNEQFF. For the CDR3, the DNA is TGTGCCAGCAGTCCAAGACTAGCGGGAGGGGGCAATGAGCAGTTCTTC.